This record covers a single T cell receptor beta chain. The antigen is unknown. The authors divided CD4+ cells into CD45RA+ naive and CD45RA-negative memory subsets. The CDR3 is 15 residues long. Germline V gene lookup returns CDR1 GTSNPN and CDR2 SVGIG (reference sequence). V lost 2 bases to trimming and J lost 0 bases; unmatched junction nucleotides: 3. Assay runs were performed at deep level. Method: immunoSEQ multiplex PCR; TCRdb's copy keeps in-frame clones and lacks some. The sample includes roughly 2.5 million clones, more than 90% of them seen just once. These data are taken from a study of shared clonotypes between healthy human individuals. Findings and limits, study-wide: Only blood was sampled; tissue repertoires likely differ.

The material sequenced was naive CD4+ T cells sorted from blood. Specified subset: CD45RA+ positively selected. The chain links TRBV30 to TRBJ1-4, with 7 bases identical to TRBD1. The TCR sequence derives from a man between 18 and 29 years old in good health. In DNA form, the CDR3 reads TGTGCCTGGAGTCGGACAGGTTCAACTAATGAAAAACTGTTTTTT. Protein sequence: CAWSRTGSTNEKLFF.